The present T cell receptor (beta chain) was sequenced within a study of PD-1 blockade in classical Hodgkin lymphoma. For the study at large: With a 2-week interval, patients received intravenous nivolumab at 3 mg/kg.

Every single patient, without exception, relapsed after autologous stem cell transplantation, and brentuximab vedotin exposure varied. About this clone itself: What it binds is not known.

Overall study results and limits: Diminished baseline TCR diversity has been reported in newly diagnosed patients relative to healthy donors. Complete responders showed a baseline diversity that resembled the diversity of newly diagnosed patients. In CD4+ cells, TCR diversity went up significantly by C4D1, but in CD8+ cells it did not.

V shed 0 bases and J shed 4 bases, with 27 bases lying between them. CDR3 length equals 20 residues. Germline loops: CDR1 MNHEY, CDR2 SMNVEV (reference sequence). Some clones are missing from TCRdb's copy, which holds only in-frame ones; the method was immunoSEQ multiplex PCR. The sample lists approximately 90,000 clones, 85% to 95% seen once, with over 2.5% in the top ten. This receptor was identified in a human donor with classical Hodgkin lymphoma. The chain is built from TRBV27 and TRBJ1-2; possible D gene TRBD1, 6 bases. The specimen comprised peripheral blood mononuclear cells (PBMCs), sampled before the second cycle of nivolumab. The CDR3 nucleotides read TGTGCCAGCAGTTTATCCACAGTGTTTGGCGGAACGAAGGGGGTCTATGGCTACACCTTC. It encodes CASSLSTVFGGTKGVYGYTF.